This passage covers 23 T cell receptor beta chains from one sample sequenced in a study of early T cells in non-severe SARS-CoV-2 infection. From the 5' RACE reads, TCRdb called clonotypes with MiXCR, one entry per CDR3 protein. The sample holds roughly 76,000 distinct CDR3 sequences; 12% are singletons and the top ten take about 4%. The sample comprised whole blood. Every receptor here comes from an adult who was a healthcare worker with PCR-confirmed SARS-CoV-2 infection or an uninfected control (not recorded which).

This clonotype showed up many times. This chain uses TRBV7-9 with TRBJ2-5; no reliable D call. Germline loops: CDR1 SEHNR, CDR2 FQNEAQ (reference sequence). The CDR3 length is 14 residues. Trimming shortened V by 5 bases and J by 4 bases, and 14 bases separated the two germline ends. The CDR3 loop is CASSTRRRIETQYF. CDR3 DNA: TGTGCCAGCAGCACGCGTCGAAGGATAGAGACCCAGTACTTC.

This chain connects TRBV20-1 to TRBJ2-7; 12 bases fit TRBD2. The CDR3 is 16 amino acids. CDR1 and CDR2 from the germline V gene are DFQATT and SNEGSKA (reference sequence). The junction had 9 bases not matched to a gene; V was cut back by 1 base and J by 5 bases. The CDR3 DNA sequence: TGCAGTGCTAGAGGGGGCCTAGCGGGAGGGCCTAACGAGCAGTACTTC. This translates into CSARGGLAGGPNEQYF.

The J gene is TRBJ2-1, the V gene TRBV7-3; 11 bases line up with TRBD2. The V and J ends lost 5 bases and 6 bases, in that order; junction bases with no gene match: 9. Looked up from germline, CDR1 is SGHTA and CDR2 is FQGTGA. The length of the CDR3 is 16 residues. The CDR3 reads CASSPQGTSGFNEQFF. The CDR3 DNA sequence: TGTGCCAGCAGCCCGCAAGGGACTAGCGGATTCAATGAGCAGTTCTTC.

CDR3 in DNA: TGCGCCAGCAGTCAACGAATCAAAAACATTCAGTACTTC. Its translation: CASSQRIKNIQYF. This rearrangement joins TRBV10-1 to TRBJ2-4; no firm D call. Germline CDR1 is WNHNN and CDR2 is SYGVQD (reference sequence). V was pared by 5 bases and J by 3 bases, with 8 bases between. This CDR3 contains 13 residues.

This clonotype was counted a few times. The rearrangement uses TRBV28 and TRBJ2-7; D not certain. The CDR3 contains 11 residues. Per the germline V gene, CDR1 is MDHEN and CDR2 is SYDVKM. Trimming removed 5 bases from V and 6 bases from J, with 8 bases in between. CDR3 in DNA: TGTGCCAGCAGTCTCTCGCGCGAGCAGTACTTC. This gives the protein CASSLSREQYF.

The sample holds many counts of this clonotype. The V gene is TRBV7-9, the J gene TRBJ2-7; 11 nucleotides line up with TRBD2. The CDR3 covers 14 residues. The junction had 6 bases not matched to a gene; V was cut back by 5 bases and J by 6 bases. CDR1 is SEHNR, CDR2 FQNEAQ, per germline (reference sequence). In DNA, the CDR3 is TGTGCCAGCAGCGAGGGACTAGCGGAATCCGAGCAGTACTTC. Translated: CASSEGLAESEQYF.

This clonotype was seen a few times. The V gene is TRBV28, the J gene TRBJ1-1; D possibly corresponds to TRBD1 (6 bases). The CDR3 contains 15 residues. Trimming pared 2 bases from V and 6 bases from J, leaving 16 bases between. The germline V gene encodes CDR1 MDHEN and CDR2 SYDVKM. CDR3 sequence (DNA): TGTGCCAGCAGTTTAGTCCCCAGGGGAGGGGCTGAAGCTTTCTTT. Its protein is CASSLVPRGGAEAFF.

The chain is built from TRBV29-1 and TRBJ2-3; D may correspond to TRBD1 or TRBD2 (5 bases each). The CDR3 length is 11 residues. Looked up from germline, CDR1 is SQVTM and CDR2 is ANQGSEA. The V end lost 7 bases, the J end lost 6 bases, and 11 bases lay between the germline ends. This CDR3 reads CSAIRGDTQYF. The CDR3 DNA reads TGCAGCGCCATCCGGGGCGATACGCAGTATTTT.

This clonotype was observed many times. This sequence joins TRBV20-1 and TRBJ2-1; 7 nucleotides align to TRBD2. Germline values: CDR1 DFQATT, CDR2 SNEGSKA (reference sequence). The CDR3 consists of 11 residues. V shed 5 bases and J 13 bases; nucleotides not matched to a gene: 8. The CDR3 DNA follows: TGCAGTGCTGCCCGGGGGGTAGGCCAGTTCTTC. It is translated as CSAARGVGQFF.

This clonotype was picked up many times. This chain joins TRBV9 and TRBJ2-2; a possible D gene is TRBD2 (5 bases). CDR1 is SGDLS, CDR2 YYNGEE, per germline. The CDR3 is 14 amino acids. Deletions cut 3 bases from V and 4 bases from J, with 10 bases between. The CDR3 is CASSGGELTGELFF. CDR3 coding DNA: TGTGCCAGCAGCGGGGGAGAGCTCACCGGGGAGCTGTTTTTT.

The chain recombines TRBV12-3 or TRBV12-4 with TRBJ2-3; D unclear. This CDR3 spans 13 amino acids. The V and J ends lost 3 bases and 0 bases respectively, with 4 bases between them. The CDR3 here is CASSFGSTDTQYF. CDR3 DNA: TGTGCCAGCAGTTTTGGCAGCACAGATACGCAGTATTTT.

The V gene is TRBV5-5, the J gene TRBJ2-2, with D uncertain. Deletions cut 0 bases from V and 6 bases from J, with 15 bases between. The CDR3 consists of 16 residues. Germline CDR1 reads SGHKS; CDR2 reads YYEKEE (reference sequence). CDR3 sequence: CASSLVGRPGAGELFF. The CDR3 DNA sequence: TGTGCCAGCAGCTTGGTCGGCCGCCCTGGGGCCGGGGAGCTGTTTTTT.

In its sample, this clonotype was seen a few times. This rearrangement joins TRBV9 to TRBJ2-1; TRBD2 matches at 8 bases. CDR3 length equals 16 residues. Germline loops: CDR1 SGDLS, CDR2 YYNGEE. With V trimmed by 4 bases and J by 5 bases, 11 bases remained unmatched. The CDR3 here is CASSFKRETGDNEQFF. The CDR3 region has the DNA TGTGCCAGCAGCTTTAAGCGGGAGACGGGGGACAATGAGCAGTTCTTC.

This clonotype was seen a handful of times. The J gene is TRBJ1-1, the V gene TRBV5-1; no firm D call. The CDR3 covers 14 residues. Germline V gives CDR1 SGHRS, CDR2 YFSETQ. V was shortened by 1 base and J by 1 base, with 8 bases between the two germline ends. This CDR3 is CASSLRVENTEAFF. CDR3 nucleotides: TGCGCCAGCAGCTTGAGAGTAGAGAACACTGAAGCTTTCTTT.

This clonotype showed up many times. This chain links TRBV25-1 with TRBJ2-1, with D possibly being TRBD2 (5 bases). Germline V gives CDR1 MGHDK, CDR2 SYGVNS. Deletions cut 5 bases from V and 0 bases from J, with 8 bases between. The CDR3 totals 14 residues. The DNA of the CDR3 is TGTGCCAGCAGTCTGGCGGGCTCCTACAATGAGCAGTTCTTC. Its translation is CASSLAGSYNEQFF.

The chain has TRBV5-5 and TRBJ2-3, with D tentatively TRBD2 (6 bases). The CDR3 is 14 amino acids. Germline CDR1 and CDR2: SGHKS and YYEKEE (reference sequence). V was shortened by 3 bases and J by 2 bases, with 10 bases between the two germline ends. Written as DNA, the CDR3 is TGTGCCAGCAGCTGGGGACTCGACACAGATACGCAGTATTTT. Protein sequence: CASSWGLDTDTQYF.

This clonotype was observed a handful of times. The CDR3 spells CASSLDAYQETQYF. The CDR3 region has the DNA TGTGCCAGCAGCTTAGATGCGTACCAAGAGACCCAGTACTTC. This chain connects TRBV7-6 to TRBJ2-5; D is uncertain. The CDR3 contains 14 residues. V was pared by 1 base and J by 0 bases, with 6 bases between. The germline V gene has CDR1 SGHVS and CDR2 FNYEAQ.

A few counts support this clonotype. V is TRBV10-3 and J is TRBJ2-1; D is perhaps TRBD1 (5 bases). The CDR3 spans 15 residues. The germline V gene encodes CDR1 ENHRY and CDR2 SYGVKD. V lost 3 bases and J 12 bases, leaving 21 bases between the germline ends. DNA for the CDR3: TGTGCCATCAGTGAACCAGGGCAGGCCCAGGAGAGGCAGTTCTTC. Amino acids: CAISEPGQAQERQFF.

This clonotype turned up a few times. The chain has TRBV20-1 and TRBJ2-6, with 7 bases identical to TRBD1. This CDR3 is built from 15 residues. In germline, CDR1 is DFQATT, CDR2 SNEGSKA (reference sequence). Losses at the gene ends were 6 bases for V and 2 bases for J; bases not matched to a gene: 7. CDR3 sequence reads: CSATQGSAGANVLTF. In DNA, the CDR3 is TGCAGTGCAACACAGGGGTCTGCTGGGGCCAACGTCCTGACTTTC.

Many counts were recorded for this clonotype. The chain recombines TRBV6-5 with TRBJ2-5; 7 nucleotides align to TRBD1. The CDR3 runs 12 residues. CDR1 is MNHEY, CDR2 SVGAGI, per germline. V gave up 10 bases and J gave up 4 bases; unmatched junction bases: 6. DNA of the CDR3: TGTGCCACCAAGACAGGGAGAGAGACCCAGTACTTC. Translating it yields CATKTGRETQYF.

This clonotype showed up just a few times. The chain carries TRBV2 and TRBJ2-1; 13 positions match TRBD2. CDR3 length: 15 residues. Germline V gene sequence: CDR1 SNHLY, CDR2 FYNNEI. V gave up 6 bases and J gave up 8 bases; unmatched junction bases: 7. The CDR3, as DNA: TGTGCCAGCAGACCTCGGACTAGCGGGAGCCATGAGCAGTTCTTC. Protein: CASRPRTSGSHEQFF.

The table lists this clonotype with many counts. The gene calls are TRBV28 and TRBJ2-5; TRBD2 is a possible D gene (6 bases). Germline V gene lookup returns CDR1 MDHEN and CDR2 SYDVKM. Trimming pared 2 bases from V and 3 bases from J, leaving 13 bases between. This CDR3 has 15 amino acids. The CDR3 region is CASSLAGRGEETQYF. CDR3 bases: TGTGCCAGCAGTTTAGCGGGACGGGGCGAAGAGACCCAGTACTTC.

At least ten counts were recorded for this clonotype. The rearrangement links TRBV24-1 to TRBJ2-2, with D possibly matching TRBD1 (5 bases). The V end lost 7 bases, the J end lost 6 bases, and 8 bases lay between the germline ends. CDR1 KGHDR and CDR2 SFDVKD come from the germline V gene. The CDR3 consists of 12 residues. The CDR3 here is CATSLGAGELFF. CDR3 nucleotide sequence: TGTGCCACCAGCCTAGGGGCCGGGGAGCTGTTTTTT.